This T cell receptor beta chain is drawn from a study of T cell repertoires in cytomegalovirus infection. Background on the study: Both recently identified HLA-C-restricted and well-studied HLA-B-restricted CMV epitopes were used in the study. CMV infection together with matching HLA type was indicated by public TCR beta signatures.

In its sample, this clonotype was seen a few times. The antigen is not known. The CDR3 is 13 residues long. Germline CDR1 SNHLY, CDR2 FYNNEI. TCRdb fed the reads into MiXCR, producing one record per CDR3 protein. Found here are around 750,000 distinct CDR3 sequences, approximately 30% of them singletons; the top ten hold 9.5% to 15%. General study points: Ex vivo responses were dominated by HLA-C-restricted CMV-specific TCR beta clonotypes. Carriage of CMV together with the relevant HLA was identifiable through cumulative public TCR beta family frequency.

This chain connects TRBV2 to TRBJ1-4; perhaps TRBD1 as D (5 bases). The TCR sequence derives from a human donor in good health (CMV status not recorded). Some clones in this sample may be carry-over from other donors' samples. The sequenced sample was cultured CD8+ T cells from PBMCs, obtained from culture after CMV antigen stimulation. This CDR3 reads CAGGAEANEKLFF. CDR3 DNA sequence: TGTGCAGGAGGGGCAGAGGCTAATGAAAAACTGTTTTTT.